One and the same sample provided the 17 T cell receptor beta chains below, sequenced in a study of T cells in tuberculosis. Method: immunoSEQ multiplex PCR; TCRdb's copy keeps in-frame clones and lacks some. The sample records about 36,000 clones, over 90% being singletons. Sequenced input: PBMCs. These receptors were obtained from a donor aged 5 to 30 with latent tuberculosis or without tuberculosis infection.

The rearrangement joins TRBV20-1 to TRBJ1-5; weak D call: TRBD1 (5 bases). Germline V gene data show CDR1 as DFQATT and CDR2 as SNEGSKA (reference sequence). V lost 6 bases and J 8 bases, leaving 11 bases between the germline ends. The length of the CDR3 is 11 residues. CDR3 bases: TGCAGTGCGGCGGGAGGGGAGCCCCAGCATTTT. It is translated as CSAAGGEPQHF.

V gene TRBV7-9 combines with J gene TRBJ1-4; maybe TRBD1 (5 bases). From germline, CDR1 is SEHNR and CDR2 FQNEAQ (reference sequence). The CDR3 is 13 residues long. Trimming shortened V by 0 bases and J by 8 bases, and 7 bases separated the two germline ends. CDR3 nucleotide sequence: TGTGCCAGCAGCTTAGCGAACAGGGAAAAACTGTTTTTT. Amino acids: CASSLANREKLFF.

This chain joins TRBV5-1 and TRBJ2-1, with D unresolved. CDR1 is SGHRS and CDR2 is YFSETQ in the germline V gene. CDR3 length: 13 residues. The V gene lost 4 bases and the J gene lost 7 bases, with 12 bases spanning the gap. In DNA form, the CDR3 reads TGCGCCAGCAGCCCCGCCCAGTTAAATGAGCAGTTCTTC. This gives the protein CASSPAQLNEQFF.

This chain uses TRBV6-5 with TRBJ1-1; 7 nucleotides align to TRBD1. Germline V CDR1 and CDR2: MNHEY, SVGAGI. The CDR3 covers 14 residues. Trimming took 2 bases from V and 5 from J; bases not matched to a gene: 5. CDR3 residues: CASSYPPGGTEAFF. CDR3 nucleotides: TGTGCCAGCAGTTACCCCCCAGGGGGGACTGAAGCTTTCTTT.

In DNA form, the CDR3 reads TGTGCCAGCAGCGGACAGGGAACCTACGAGCAGTACTTC. Translating it yields CASSGQGTYEQYF. The chain joins TRBV6-1 to TRBJ2-7, with 8 bases matching TRBD1. Germline CDR1 reads MNHNS; CDR2 reads SASEGT. The CDR3 spans 13 residues. V lost 6 bases, J lost 2 bases, and 3 bases stayed unmatched.

The chain carries TRBV7-8 and TRBJ2-7; 11 bases fit TRBD1. The CDR3 extends over 17 amino acids. The germline V gene has CDR1 SGHVS and CDR2 FQNEAQ. J gave up 1 base and V 6 bases, and 11 bases lay outside the gene matches. CDR3 bases: TGTGCCAGCAGTTCCCTTGGCCGGGACAGGGGGTCCTACGAGCAGTACTTC. It is translated as CASSSLGRDRGSYEQYF.

The rearrangement uses TRBV19 and TRBJ2-1; maybe TRBD2 (6 bases). V lost 5 bases and J lost 3, with 14 bases in between. Germline assignment: CDR1 LNHDA and CDR2 SQIVND (reference sequence). The CDR3 is 15 residues long. CDR3 region: CASSSRGNIYNEQFF. CDR3 coding DNA: TGTGCCAGTAGTTCTCGGGGGAACATCTACAATGAGCAGTTCTTC.

This rearrangement joins TRBV14 to TRBJ2-2, with D uncertain. Between the trimmed V and J ends, which lost 1 base and 1 base, there was a span of 13 bases. Germline V gene sequence: CDR1 SGHDN, CDR2 FVKESK. CDR3 size: 17 residues. CDR3 coding DNA: TGTGCCAGCAGCCAAGGTCGGTCAGGCGTGAACACCGGGGAGCTGTTTTTT. As protein: CASSQGRSGVNTGELFF.

The rearrangement links TRBV7-2 to TRBJ2-1, with TRBD2 matching over 7 bases. Looked up from germline, CDR1 is SGHTA and CDR2 is FQGNSA. V gave up 5 bases and J gave up 5 bases; unmatched junction bases: 9. There are 15 residues in the CDR3. The CDR3 reads CASSEFSGSDNEQFF. The CDR3 DNA reads TGTGCCAGCAGCGAATTTAGCGGGTCAGACAATGAGCAGTTCTTC.

V usage is TRBV10-1 and J usage is TRBJ2-7, with a tentative D call TRBD1 (6 bases). With 5 bases removed from V and 0 bases from J, the gap between germline ends came to 14 bases. The germline CDR1 and CDR2 sequences are WNHNN and SYGVQD (reference sequence). The CDR3 totals 15 residues. CDR3 DNA sequence: TGCGCCAGCAGTACTTACACAGGGATCTCCTACGAGCAGTACTTC. The encoded protein is CASSTYTGISYEQYF.

The rearrangement uses TRBV10-3 and TRBJ1-6; 9 nucleotides align to TRBD1. Germline V gene lookup returns CDR1 ENHRY and CDR2 SYGVKD. This CDR3 comprises 14 residues. The trim removed 5 bases at V and 7 bases at J, leaving 3 bases unmatched. The CDR3 DNA is TGTGCCATCAGTATACAGGGGGCCAATTCACCCCTCCACTTT. It encodes CAISIQGANSPLHF.

The chain has TRBV7-2 and TRBJ1-2; a weak D match, TRBD1 (6 bases). This CDR3 comprises 13 residues. From germline, CDR1 is SGHTA and CDR2 FQGNSA. V shed 5 bases and J shed 8 bases, with 15 bases lying between them. CDR3 protein: CASSPRTEDGYTF. CDR3 bases: TGTGCCAGCAGCCCAAGGACAGAAGACGGCTACACCTTC.

This clone was recorded a few times. The chain carries TRBV27 and TRBJ1-1; 9 nucleotides agree with TRBD1. This CDR3 has 15 residues. Germline CDR1 reads MNHEY; CDR2 reads SMNVEV (reference sequence). The ends lost 5 bases at V and 3 bases at J; junction bases unmatched: 7. In nucleotides, the CDR3 is TGTGCCAGCAGTAAGCAACAGGGGGCTCACACTGAAGCTTTCTTT. This translates into CASSKQQGAHTEAFF.

This clone was detected once. V gene TRBV5-1 combines with J gene TRBJ1-2; TRBD1 agrees at 8 bases. V lost 6 bases, J lost 0 bases, and 7 bases stayed unmatched. Germline assignment: CDR1 SGHRS and CDR2 YFSETQ. This CDR3 region has 15 residues. The CDR3 sequence: CASTPQGVTNYGYTF. The CDR3 bases are TGCGCCAGCACTCCACAGGGGGTTACTAACTATGGCTACACCTTC.

This sequence joins TRBV4-2 and TRBJ2-6; unclear D gene. The CDR3 is made up of 18 amino acids. Germline V lookup: CDR1 LGHNA, CDR2 YNFKEQ. Trimming took 1 base from V and 0 from J, leaving 13 bases between them. In DNA form, the CDR3 reads TGTGCCAGCAGCCAAGTGGGCAGGTTTGCCTCTGGGGCCAACGTCCTGACTTTC. Its translation is CASSQVGRFASGANVLTF.

The chain links TRBV7-9 to TRBJ1-2; 7 nucleotides line up with TRBD1. The trim removed 0 bases at V and 5 bases at J, leaving 3 bases unmatched. Germline CDR1 reads SEHNR; CDR2 reads FQNEAQ (reference sequence). The CDR3 has 14 amino acids. The CDR3 nucleotides are TGTGCCAGCAGCTTAGCAGGGGGCAGGTATGGCTACACCTTC. Residues: CASSLAGGRYGYTF.

This rearrangement joins TRBV27 to TRBJ2-1, with 13 bases that match TRBD2. J gave up 0 bases and V 5 bases, and 13 bases lay outside the gene matches. Looked up from germline, CDR1 is MNHEY and CDR2 is SMNVEV (reference sequence). The CDR3 runs 20 residues. CDR3 in DNA: TGTGCCAGCAGTCGACAGGGTGGACTAGCGGGGGTCTACTCCTACAATGAGCAGTTCTTC. It yields the protein CASSRQGGLAGVYSYNEQFF.